This TCR beta chain was obtained from a study of Ad26.COV2.S vaccination and SARS-CoV-2 variants (dated by TCRdb to the early 2020s). Regarding the study in general: Vaccine-arm donors were drawn from COV1001, a multicentre, randomized, double-blind, placebo-controlled phase I-IIa trial of Ad26.COV2.S in healthy adults. Ad26.COV2.S was administered intramuscularly at a dose of 5x10^10 or 1x10^11 viral particles, either as one shot or as two shots given 56 days apart. Trial participants were randomized into five groups of five: low-dose or high-dose Ad26.COV2.S given once or twice, or placebo on both occasions. The TCR-sequenced set comprised approximately 32 samples: around 20 Ad26.COV2.S vaccine recipients, 5 placebo recipients and 8 SARS-CoV-2 convalescent individuals. Investigators remained blinded to trial group allocation during experiments and outcome assessment. TCRbeta repertoire sequencing served as the tool for gauging how specific and how broad the SARS-CoV-2-reactive T cell receptors were following Ad26.COV2.S vaccination.

Notes on this clone: It has no known antigen specificity. Base qualities are not recorded, but no much larger clone differs from it by a single base.

Taken with the paper, the label for treatment or condition translates to: some 20 received Ad26.COV2.S at low or high dose, single or two shots; 5 received placebo; per-sample allocation not given. For vaccine and placebo recipients, repertoires were sequenced using samples collected on day 63 after the first injection. In Cohort 1b, about two dozen adults aged 18-55 years were enrolled at a single site in Boston, USA, between 29 July and 7 August 2020. Ad26.COV2.S was a replication-incompetent adenovirus type 26 vector expressing a prefusion-stabilized SARS-CoV-2 spike protein from the original Wuhan strain. The immunoSEQ Assay was used to sequence TCRbeta CDR3 regions. After extraction, genomic DNA underwent amplification by bias-controlled multiplex PCR, followed by high-throughput sequencing. The authors' pipeline ran thus. To quantify the absolute abundance of each unique TCRbeta CDR3 region, sequences were collapsed and filtered. T cell fraction was estimated by normalizing TCRbeta template counts to usable DNA, which was measured by amplifying reference genes present in all nucleated cells. Repertoire TCRs were annotated as SARS-CoV-2-specific by exact matching of V gene, CDR3 amino acid sequence and J gene to a known reactive TCR set. The reference SARS-CoV-2 TCR set was obtained from MIRA and was filtered for enrichment in COVID-19-positive ImmuneCODE repertoires, whereby public or cross-reactive TCRs were removed. Using the MIRA antigens, annotated TCRs were further analysed by specific ORF or by position within an ORF. Breadth was defined as the number of annotated unique rearrangements divided by the total number of unique productive rearrangements, and depth was defined as the summed frequency of the annotated unique rearrangements. Two-sided Wilcoxon rank-sum tests were used to compare TCR breadth between groups. TCRdb mirrors the immuneACCESS table, restricted to in-frame sequences. Some clones are absent from its copies; in checked studies, under half trace to an unresolved V gene, and the reason for the others is unknown. That table supplies the V and J calls and clone size; D and trimming were determined from the DNA. This sample is represented by about 350,000 clones; approximately 86% of them were singletons. The top ten clonotypes cover 9.5% to 12% of the sample.

Trimming leaves V shorter by 4 bases and J shorter by 8 bases, with the junction holding 7 bases beyond the gene matches. The CDR3 has 14 amino acids, counting the end cysteine and phenylalanine. CDR3 DNA is the only sequence kept; it has 42 bases, read in frame from the first base. In the germline V gene, CDR1 corresponds to MNHEY and CDR2 to SVGAGI. The investigation overall reported the following: It was noted by the authors that total T cell responses may have been underestimated by the TCR breadth and depth analyses. Substantial breadth of spike-specific CD8+ and CD4+ T cell responses was reported after vaccination. Vaccine and placebo recipients had similar non-spike TCR breadth, a finding consistent with the vaccine containing only spike. Comparing responses between vaccine doses or regimens was not something the study was powered to do. Compared with placebo recipients, Ad26.COV2.S recipients showed higher spike-specific TCR breadth (P = 0.0014).

This TCR was recovered from a person aged 18 to 59 who received the Ad26.COV2.S COVID-19 vaccine or a placebo. Source: peripheral blood, taken in a trial of Ad26.COV2.S vaccine versus placebo. The chain is assembled from TRBV6-5 and TRBJ2-1, with 8 central nucleotides matching TRBD2. At the DNA level, the sequence is TGTGCCAGCAGTTCCGGGACTAGTACGGATGAGCAGTTCTTC. Its amino acids are CASSSGTSTDEQFF.